The 28 T cell receptor beta chains given below trace back to one sample, sequenced in a study of blood T cell repertoires in COVID-19. Only in-frame clones appear in the TCRdb table, and some are missing; sequencing was by immunoSEQ multiplex PCR. The table has a few hundred thousand clones, around 82% seen once. The sample taken for sequencing was peripheral blood. The receptor source for this set is a woman aged 70-85 years with acute or convalescent COVID-19.

This clone has just a few counts. The genes are TRBV7-2 and TRBJ1-5, with 8 bases that match TRBD1. This CDR3 is built from 14 residues. The J segment lost 9 bases and the V segment lost 5 bases, leaving 9 bases of the junction unmatched. Germline values: CDR1 SGHTA, CDR2 FQGNSA. Here the CDR3 reads CASSLGTGPSPQHF. CDR3 bases: TGTGCCAGCAGCCTAGGGACAGGCCCATCGCCCCAGCATTTT.

The chain recombines TRBV28 with TRBJ2-5, with 16 positions matching TRBD2. V lost 2 bases and J lost 4; bases outside the gene matches: 4. The CDR3 is made up of 17 amino acids. Germline V gene sequence: CDR1 MDHEN, CDR2 SYDVKM. The CDR3: CASSLGTSGGALETQYF. The CDR3 DNA reads as TGTGCCAGCAGTTTAGGGACTAGCGGGGGGGCGTTAGAGACCCAGTACTTC. The whole variable domain, filled in from reference TRBV28 and TRBJ2-5, reads DVKVTQSSRYLVKRTGEKVFLECVQDMDHENMFWYRQDPGLGLRLIYFSYDVKMKEKGDIPEGYSVSREKKERFSLILESASTNQTSMYLCASSLGTSGGALETQYFGPGTRLLVL.

The V call is TRBV5-6, the J call TRBJ2-5; 7 nucleotides align to TRBD1. CDR1 is SGHDT, CDR2 YYEEEE, per germline. This CDR3 comprises 13 residues. Unmatched junction bases numbered 6, after V lost 0 bases and J lost 10 bases. The CDR3 DNA reads as TGTGCCAGCAGCTTGGCCGGGACAGCACGCCAGTACTTC. Protein product: CASSLAGTARQYF. Filled out from reference TRBV5-6 and TRBJ2-5, the complete variable domain reads DAGVTQSPTHLIKTRGQQVTLRCSPKSGHDTVSWYQQALGQGPQFIFQYYEEEERQRGNFPDRFSGHQFPNYSSELNVNALLLGDSALYLCASSLAGTARQYFGPGTRLLVL.

The genes are TRBV19 and TRBJ1-2, with D hard to call. The germline gives CDR1 LNHDA, CDR2 SQIVND (reference sequence). The CDR3 has 16 residues. V lost 3 bases to trimming and J lost 4 bases, with 18 bases between them. This CDR3 reads CASSILQEPLSYGYTF. The CDR3 DNA follows: TGTGCCAGTAGTATTTTGCAAGAGCCCCTCTCCTATGGCTACACCTTC.

The CDR3 nucleotides read TGTGCCAGCATTTCCGGGACAACCTACGAGCAGTACTTC. As protein: CASISGTTYEQYF. The chain recombines TRBV6-5 with TRBJ2-7; possible D gene TRBD1, 6 bases. Germline V gene sequence: CDR1 MNHEY, CDR2 SVGAGI. CDR3 size: 13 residues. V shed 7 bases and J shed 2 bases, with 12 bases lying between them.

This clone was picked up many times. The chain is built from TRBV6-6 and TRBJ2-7, with D possibly being TRBD1 (5 bases). CDR1 MNHNY and CDR2 SVGAGI come from the germline V gene (reference sequence). CDR3 length equals 15 residues. The V and J ends lost 4 bases and 3 bases respectively, with 16 bases between them. Here the CDR3 reads CASSSPSSRGYEQYF. DNA of the CDR3: TGTGCCAGCAGTTCTCCTTCTTCTAGGGGCTACGAGCAGTACTTC.

The chain is built from TRBV5-1 and TRBJ2-7, with 8 bases that match TRBD1. J was trimmed by 5 bases and V by 4 bases; bases with no gene match: 8. Germline-derived CDR1 and CDR2 are SGHRS and YFSETQ. The CDR3 runs to 14 residues. CDR3 sequence: CASSAGTGRNEQYV. Written as DNA, the CDR3 is TGCGCCAGCAGCGCGGGGACAGGTCGTAACGAGCAGTACGTC.

This clone has more than one count but fewer than ten. The genes are TRBV7-9 and TRBJ1-4, with a weak D call TRBD1 (5 bases). Germline assignment: CDR1 SEHNR and CDR2 FQNEAQ (reference sequence). The CDR3 has 14 amino acids. V lost 5 bases and J 4 bases, leaving 11 bases between the germline ends. The CDR3 sequence is CASSPLQGNEKLFF. The DNA of the CDR3 is TGTGCCAGCAGCCCCCTTCAGGGTAATGAAAAACTGTTTTTT. Supplemented by reference TRBV7-9 and TRBJ1-4, the full variable domain reads DTGVSQNPRHKITKRGQNVTFRCDPISEHNRLYWYRQTLGQGPEFLTYFQNEAQLEKSRLLSDRFSAERPKGSFSTLEIQRTEQGDSAMYLCASSPLQGNEKLFFGSGTQLSVL.

Here the CDR3 DNA reads TGCGCCAGCAGTGAGGATATAGCGGGGGGGACCTACGAGCAGTACTTC. Protein product: CASSEDIAGGTYEQYF. This rearrangement joins TRBV10-2 to TRBJ2-7; 11 bases map to TRBD2. The CDR3 has 16 amino acids. Germline V gene data show CDR1 as WSHSY and CDR2 as SAAADI. The V and J ends lost 2 bases and 2 bases, in that order; junction bases with no gene match: 5.

In the case of this clone: Distinct nucleotide sequences in the sample also encode this CDR3. This chain joins TRBV5-1 and TRBJ2-3; D is possibly TRBD2 (6 bases). The CDR3 spans 14 residues. CDR1 SGHRS and CDR2 YFSETQ come from the germline V gene. Trimming left V 4 bases short and J 2 bases short, with 11 bases between. The CDR3: CASSGASVTDTQYF. CDR3 in DNA: TGCGCCAGCAGCGGGGCTAGCGTCACAGATACGCAGTATTTT.

Remarks on this clone: The same CDR3 can be traced to other DNA sequences in this sample. The V call is TRBV30, the J call TRBJ2-5; 10 bases line up with TRBD2. The V gene's germline CDR1 is GTSNPN and CDR2 SVGIG (reference sequence). The CDR3 has 22 residues. Trimming at V came to 3 bases and at J to 1 base, leaving 26 bases not matched to a gene. Written as DNA, the CDR3 is TGTGCCTGGAGAATCTGGTCTAGGCCTAGTGGAGTAGCGGGGGGTTTCCAAGAGACCCAGTACTTC. The encoded protein is CAWRIWSRPSGVAGGFQETQYF.

The V call is TRBV6-5, the J call TRBJ2-3; 13 bases line up with TRBD2. Trimming took 7 bases from V and 4 from J; bases not matched to a gene: 5. The CDR3 has 15 amino acids. CDR1 MNHEY and CDR2 SVGAGI come from the germline V gene. The CDR3 bases are TGTGCCAGCAAAACGGGACTAGCGGGGCCAGATACGCAGTATTTT. It yields the protein CASKTGLAGPDTQYF.

V is TRBV28 and J is TRBJ2-4; 9 nucleotides line up with TRBD2. The CDR3 extends over 14 amino acids. The germline CDR1 and CDR2 sequences are MDHEN and SYDVKM. V dropped 2 bases and J dropped 12; count of bases not matched to a gene: 8. The CDR3 DNA reads as TGTGCCAGCAGTTTACCTAGCGGGATGAGTGATCAGTACTTC. Translating it yields CASSLPSGMSDQYF. The full variable domain, rest sourced from reference TRBV28 and TRBJ2-4, is DVKVTQSSRYLVKRTGEKVFLECVQDMDHENMFWYRQDPGLGLRLIYFSYDVKMKEKGDIPEGYSVSREKKERFSLILESASTNQTSMYLCASSLPSGMSDQYFGAGTRLSVL.

The V call is TRBV4-1, the J call TRBJ1-6; D is perhaps TRBD1 (5 bases). The CDR3 has 15 residues. Trimming took 3 bases from V and 10 from J, leaving 16 bases between them. Germline V gene data show CDR1 as MGHRA and CDR2 as YSYEKL. CDR3 sequence (DNA): TGCGCCAGCAGCCACCTGGGGGGTGGGGGATCACCCCTCCACTTT. Residues: CASSHLGGGGSPLHF.

The V and J genes are TRBV10-3 and TRBJ2-3; TRBD2 might be the D (6 bases). The CDR3 covers 15 residues. Germline V gene data show CDR1 as ENHRY and CDR2 as SYGVKD. The V end was cut by 7 bases, the J end by 1 base, with 15 bases between. CDR3 in amino acids: CAITRDSLGTDTQYF. The CDR3, as DNA: TGTGCCATCACGCGGGACTCCCTGGGCACAGATACGCAGTATTTT.

This clone has just one count. The chain joins TRBV10-3 to TRBJ2-6; TRBD1 matches 8 bases. Germline CDR1 ENHRY, CDR2 SYGVKD. The J segment lost 0 bases and the V segment lost 6 bases, leaving 10 bases of the junction unmatched. The CDR3 has 18 amino acids. The DNA for the CDR3 is TGTGCCATCAGGGCAGGGACAGGAGTAAACTCTGGGGCCAACGTCCTGACTTTC. Its translation: CAIRAGTGVNSGANVLTF.

Only a few counts were recorded for this clone. The CDR3 sequence is CASSLKGVSTDTQYF. The CDR3 nucleotides read TGCGCCAGCAGCTTGAAAGGGGTCTCCACAGATACGCAGTATTTT. J is TRBJ2-3 and V is TRBV5-1, with a tentative D call TRBD1 (5 bases). CDR1 and CDR2 from the germline V gene are SGHRS and YFSETQ. CDR3 length equals 15 residues. V was shortened by 1 base and J by 2 bases, with 11 bases between the two germline ends. Full variable domain (rest looked up from reference TRBV5-1 and TRBJ2-3): KAGVTQTPRYLIKTRGQQVTLSCSPISGHRSVSWYQQTPGQGLQFLFEYFSETQRNKGNFPGRFSGRQFSNSRSEMNVSTLELGDSALYLCASSLKGVSTDTQYFGPGTRLTVL.

V gene TRBV5-1 combines with J gene TRBJ2-4, with 10 bases that match TRBD2. This CDR3 is built from 18 residues. The V segment lost 0 bases and the J segment 2 bases; nucleotides outside the gene matches: 8. CDR1 is SGHRS and CDR2 is YFSETQ in the germline V gene. CDR3 bases: TGCGCCAGCAGCTTGGATTTAGCGGGGGGCCCTCCCAAAAACATTCAGTACTTC. Translation: CASSLDLAGGPPKNIQYF.

The sample holds a few counts of this clone. This chain uses TRBV3-1 (or the pseudogene TRBV3-2) with TRBJ1-1, with D hard to call. The length of the CDR3 is 14 residues. Per the germline V gene, CDR1 is LGHDT and CDR2 is YNNKEL (reference sequence). V lost 2 bases to trimming and J lost 1 base, with 8 bases between them. The CDR3: CASSQSEGNTEAFF. Here the CDR3 DNA reads TGTGCCAGCAGCCAATCCGAGGGGAACACTGAAGCTTTCTTT.

The CDR3 region is CASSFQTSGEANEQFF. Written as DNA, the CDR3 is TGTGCCAGCAGCTTCCAAACTAGCGGGGAGGCCAATGAGCAGTTCTTC. This chain uses TRBV5-5 with TRBJ2-1; TRBD2 matches 10 bases. The CDR3 runs 16 residues. Germline values: CDR1 SGHKS, CDR2 YYEKEE (reference sequence). V lost 2 bases, J lost 6 bases, and 8 bases stayed unmatched.

V gene TRBV28 combines with J gene TRBJ2-5, with 8 positions matching TRBD1. V shed 5 bases and J 7 bases; nucleotides not matched to a gene: 3. This CDR3 region has 12 residues. Germline V CDR1 and CDR2: MDHEN, SYDVKM. Written as DNA, the CDR3 is TGTGCCAGCAGTCGACAGGGGACGACCCAGTACTTC. Amino acids: CASSRQGTTQYF.

The J gene is TRBJ2-7, the V gene TRBV3-1 (or the pseudogene TRBV3-2), with 7 bases that match TRBD2. The CDR3 is 15 residues long. Losses at the gene ends were 4 bases for V and 3 bases for J; bases not matched to a gene: 9. Germline V gene sequence: CDR1 LGHDT, CDR2 YNNKEL (reference sequence). The CDR3 loop reads CASSLGTILNYEQYF. The DNA of the CDR3 is TGTGCCAGCAGCCTCGGGACTATACTTAACTACGAGCAGTACTTC.

This chain's CDR3 is CASSETGFSGANVLTF. In DNA form, the CDR3 reads TGTGCCAGCAGTGAAACGGGATTCTCTGGGGCCAACGTCCTGACTTTC. The gene calls are TRBV2 and TRBJ2-6; tentatively, D is TRBD2 (5 bases). Trimming stripped 2 bases from V and 0 bases from J, with 8 bases between. This CDR3 is built from 16 residues. CDR1 and CDR2 from the germline V gene are SNHLY and FYNNEI.

The chain uses TRBV25-1 and TRBJ2-1, with a possible D match to TRBD2 (7 bases). This CDR3 is 17 amino acids long. V lost 3 bases, J lost 5 bases, and 20 bases lay in between. Germline CDR1 is MGHDK and CDR2 is SYGVNS. The CDR3 DNA is TGTGCCAGCAGTGAGCCCCTCGGGCGGGGGCGTAACAATGAGCAGTTCTTC. It translates to CASSEPLGRGRNNEQFF.

The rearrangement uses TRBV25-1 and TRBJ1-1; 9 nucleotides line up with TRBD1. The CDR3 is 13 residues long. CDR1 is MGHDK, CDR2 SYGVNS, per germline. Trimming took 5 bases from V and 4 from J; bases not matched to a gene: 2. Here the CDR3 reads CASSPTGGTEAFF. The CDR3 nucleotides read TGTGCCAGCAGTCCGACAGGGGGCACTGAAGCTTTCTTT.

The chain combines TRBV4-1 with TRBJ2-2; D unclear. CDR3 length: 15 amino acids. CDR1 MGHRA and CDR2 YSYEKL come from the germline V gene. Trimming pared 0 bases from V and 5 bases from J, leaving 10 bases between. CDR3 DNA sequence: TGCGCCAGCAGCCAAGAGCCAGTAAGAACCGGGGAGCTGTTTTTT. It yields the protein CASSQEPVRTGELFF.

This chain joins TRBV7-8 and TRBJ1-1; 7 nucleotides line up with TRBD1. CDR3 length: 17 residues. The V and J ends lost 8 bases and 1 base, in that order; junction bases with no gene match: 16. Germline CDR1 reads SGHVS; CDR2 reads FQNEAQ. In nucleotides, the CDR3 is TGTGCCAGCCGAGCCAGTCAGGCAGGGGGATGGAACACTGAAGCTTTCTTT. Protein: CASRASQAGGWNTEAFF.

The rearrangement uses TRBV6-5 and TRBJ2-7; 8 bases are a match to TRBD2. The length of the CDR3 is 15 residues. CDR1 is MNHEY, CDR2 SVGAGI, per germline. Trimming cost V 0 bases and J 4 bases; bases outside gene matches: 5. In DNA, the CDR3 is TGTGCCAGCAGTTACTCGGTGGCGGGGGGATACGAGCAGTACGTC. Protein: CASSYSVAGGYEQYV.